This TCR beta chain was recorded in a study of identifying expanded T cells in peripheral blood. The CDR3 length is 14 residues. The junction had 2 bases not matched to a gene; V was cut back by 5 bases and J by 2 bases. The germline V gene has CDR1 MNHGY and CDR2 SAAAGT. Repertoires were generated with immunoSEQ multiplex PCR, while TCRdb's copy carries only in-frame clones and drops some. The sample has 65,000 to 95,000 clones; 84% are singletons. This clone has just a few counts. The genes are TRBV6-8 and TRBJ1-5, with 8 nucleotides matching TRBD1. This TCR was recovered from a person between 18 and 70 years old in good health. The sequencing input was blood. The CDR3: CASSQDRGNQPQHF. CDR3 DNA sequence: TGTGCCAGCAGTCAGGACAGGGGCAATCAGCCCCAGCATTTT.